What follows are 7 T cell receptor beta chains derived from one specimen sequenced in a study of CD8 T cells in Susac syndrome. RNA, at roughly 0.5 to 1 ug, was reverse transcribed with random hexamers. Via MiXCR, TCRdb re-called the immunoSEQ multiplex PCR reads, giving one row per CDR3 protein. The sample shows around 170,000 distinct CDR3 sequences, 85% to 95% of them seen only once. The sequencing input was CD8+ T cells from PBMCs. The receptors here all came from a human donor with Susac syndrome.

This sequence joins TRBV4-1 and TRBJ2-7, with D uncertain. Germline V CDR1 and CDR2: MGHRA, YSYEKL. The CDR3 totals 14 residues. Trimming took 1 base from V and 2 from J, leaving 9 bases between them. CDR3 DNA sequence: TGCGCCAGCAGCCAAGGACCATTTCCCTACGAGCAGTACTTC. It translates to CASSQGPFPYEQYF.

This clonotype was seen just once. V and J are TRBV9 and TRBJ2-1, with 7 nucleotides matching TRBD2. The CDR3 is made up of 16 amino acids. Germline assignment: CDR1 SGDLS and CDR2 YYNGEE. V lost 0 bases and J lost 4; bases outside the gene matches: 7. CDR3 DNA sequence: TGTGCCAGCAGCGTAGGGAGCGGGAAATTGTACAATGAGCAGTTCTTC. Protein product: CASSVGSGKLYNEQFF.

This chain links TRBV4-1 with TRBJ2-2; perhaps TRBD2 as D (7 bases). The V end lost 4 bases, the J end lost 2 bases, and 14 bases lay between the germline ends. This CDR3 has 16 amino acids. Germline V gene data show CDR1 as MGHRA and CDR2 as YSYEKL. CDR3 in amino acids: CASSRGRGTNTGELFF. The CDR3 bases are TGCGCCAGCAGCCGGGGGAGGGGGACTAACACCGGGGAGCTGTTTTTT.

V is TRBV6-6 and J is TRBJ2-7; TRBD1 agrees at 11 bases. With V trimmed by 3 bases and J by 6 bases, 4 bases remained unmatched. Germline CDR1 is MNHNY and CDR2 is SVGAGI (reference sequence). CDR3 size: 14 residues. As DNA, the CDR3 is TGTGCCAGCAGTTATGGGACAGGGGGTCCCGAGCAGTACTTC. As protein: CASSYGTGGPEQYF.

This chain's CDR3 is CASSFRGQGAHYGYTF. The CDR3 DNA sequence: TGTGCCAGCAGTTTCCGGGGGCAGGGGGCTCACTATGGCTACACCTTC. This rearrangement joins TRBV28 to TRBJ1-2; 8 bases align to TRBD1. Germline V gives CDR1 MDHEN, CDR2 SYDVKM. V lost 3 bases to trimming and J lost 3 bases; unmatched junction nucleotides: 9. The CDR3 has 16 amino acids.

The chain employs TRBV3-1 and TRBJ2-3; 11 bases match TRBD1. This CDR3 spans 15 amino acids. V lost 3 bases to trimming and J lost 4 bases; unmatched junction nucleotides: 3. Germline V gene lookup returns CDR1 LGHDT and CDR2 YNNKEL (reference sequence). CDR3 in amino acids: CASSQRTGGADTQYF. For the CDR3, the DNA is TGTGCCAGCAGCCAGAGGACAGGGGGCGCAGATACGCAGTATTTT.

This chain uses TRBV15 with TRBJ2-6; D is uncertain. V dropped 0 bases and J dropped 1 base, with 1 base sitting between them. There are 14 residues in the CDR3. Germline CDR1 LNHNV, CDR2 YYDKDF (reference sequence). The CDR3, as DNA: TGTGCCACCAGCAGAGATTCTGGGGCCAACGTCCTGACTTTC. Amino acid sequence: CATSRDSGANVLTF.